These 31 T cell receptor beta chains came from one sample sequenced in a study of T cells after yellow fever vaccination. MiXCR was run by TCRdb on the 5' RACE reads, yielding one entry per CDR3 protein. Of 150,000 to 200,000 distinct CDR3 sequences listed, approximately 6.2% are singletons. The specimen comprised CD4+ T cells sorted from PBMCs, sampled on the day of the first yellow fever vaccination. These TCRs come from a man younger than 35 who received the YFV17D yellow fever vaccine.

This clonotype was seen a handful of times. The chain is built from TRBV4-2 and TRBJ1-3, with no clear D. Germline V gives CDR1 LGHNA, CDR2 YNFKEQ. The CDR3 consists of 13 residues. Trimming pared 1 base from V and 3 bases from J, leaving 4 bases between. The CDR3 sequence: CASSQVHGNTIYF. The CDR3 DNA is TGTGCCAGCAGCCAAGTCCATGGAAACACCATATATTTT.

This clonotype came up many times. The chain couples TRBV12-3 or TRBV12-4 to TRBJ1-5; D is uncertain. This CDR3 is 14 amino acids long. V shed 5 bases and J shed 5 bases, with 13 bases lying between them. The CDR3 DNA is TGTGCCAGCAGTCCCCGGGCCCGCGATCAGCCCCAGCATTTT. Translating gives CASSPRARDQPQHF.

At least ten counts were recorded for this clonotype. V gene TRBV5-4 combines with J gene TRBJ2-3; TRBD2 agrees at 12 bases. V shed 4 bases, J shed 0 bases, and the junction held 3 bases outside the gene matches. The length of the CDR3 is 16 residues. Germline V gene data show CDR1 as SGHNT and CDR2 as YYREEE (reference sequence). The CDR3 DNA sequence: TGTGCCAGCAGCCGTGGACTAGCGGGAAGCACAGATACGCAGTATTTT. Its protein is CASSRGLAGSTDTQYF.

This chain connects TRBV19 to TRBJ2-5; TRBD1 or TRBD2 may be the D gene (6 bases each). The CDR3 sequence is 13 residues long. V lost 7 bases and J lost 5, with 14 bases in between. CDR1 LNHDA and CDR2 SQIVND come from the germline V gene (reference sequence). CDR3 residues: CASNGGPSETQYF. CDR3 bases: TGTGCCAGTAATGGGGGGCCGTCGGAGACCCAGTACTTC.

At least ten counts were recorded for this clonotype. The chain employs TRBV4-1 and TRBJ2-2; D call uncertain. V gave up 10 bases and J gave up 1 base, with 13 bases separating them. The CDR3 covers 14 residues. Germline V lookup: CDR1 MGHRA, CDR2 YSYEKL. The CDR3 region is CATSKLENTGELFF. CDR3 DNA sequence: TGCGCCACCTCGAAACTGGAGAACACCGGGGAGCTGTTTTTT.

This clonotype turned up a few times. The V and J genes are TRBV6-5 and TRBJ2-2; D gene uncertain. Trimming stripped 6 bases from V and 0 bases from J, with 17 bases between. The CDR3 contains 17 residues. Germline CDR1 MNHEY, CDR2 SVGAGI. Written as DNA, the CDR3 is TGTGCCAGCAGATTAAGGGTATCTTACCCGAACACCGGGGAGCTGTTTTTT. Its protein is CASRLRVSYPNTGELFF.

This clonotype came up many times. This chain uses TRBV6-1 with TRBJ1-1; possible D gene TRBD1, 5 bases. The CDR3 is 14 amino acids. The germline V and J ends were trimmed by 5 bases and 0 bases, with 10 bases remaining between them. Germline V CDR1 and CDR2: MNHNS, SASEGT. The CDR3 region is CASSPGRLNTEAFF. CDR3 sequence (DNA): TGTGCCAGCAGTCCGGGACGGCTGAACACTGAAGCTTTCTTT.

The chain links TRBV6-1 to TRBJ2-3, with D unclear. Trimming pared 3 bases from V and 1 base from J, leaving 5 bases between. Germline V gene data show CDR1 as MNHNS and CDR2 as SASEGT. This CDR3 contains 13 residues. The CDR3 here is CASSDQRTDTQYF. In DNA form, the CDR3 reads TGTGCCAGCAGTGACCAGCGCACAGATACGCAGTATTTT.

In its sample, this clonotype was seen many times. This rearrangement joins TRBV7-9 to TRBJ1-2, with D tentatively TRBD1 (5 bases). Trimming took 5 bases from V and 5 from J, leaving 18 bases between them. Germline V lookup: CDR1 SEHNR, CDR2 FQNEAQ (reference sequence). CDR3 length equals 15 residues. The CDR3 reads CASSLSGAGVYGYTF. The CDR3 region has the DNA TGTGCCAGCAGCCTAAGCGGGGCCGGGGTATATGGCTACACCTTC.

The rearrangement joins TRBV18 to TRBJ2-1; 11 positions agree with TRBD2. This CDR3 is 15 amino acids long. Germline V gives CDR1 KGHSH, CDR2 LQKENI. V lost 6 bases to trimming and J lost 6 bases; unmatched junction nucleotides: 7. CDR3 residues: CASSPAGTSGNEQFF. CDR3 coding DNA: TGTGCCAGCTCCCCCGCCGGGACTAGCGGCAATGAGCAGTTCTTC.

This clonotype has more than one count but fewer than ten. CDR3 coding DNA: TGTGCCAGCAGCGTGGGGACAGGGAGCACCGGGGAGCTGTTTTTT. This encodes CASSVGTGSTGELFF. The V call is TRBV11-2, the J call TRBJ2-2, with 9 bases matching TRBD1. The CDR3 runs 15 residues. Germline trimming cut 5 bases from V and 4 bases from J; bases unmatched to any gene: 5. Per the germline V gene, CDR1 is SGHAT and CDR2 is FQNNGV. Variable domain in full (rest from reference TRBV11-2 and TRBJ2-2): EAGVAQSPRYKIIEKRQSVAFWCNPISGHATLYWYQQILGQGPKLLIQFQNNGVVDDSQLPKDRFSAERLKGVDSTLKIQPAKLEDSAVYLCASSVGTGSTGELFFGEGSRLTVL.

The V call is TRBV12-3 or TRBV12-4, the J call TRBJ2-3, with D maybe TRBD2 (6 bases). V gave up 4 bases and J gave up 0 bases, with 8 bases separating them. The CDR3 has 14 residues. CDR3 nucleotides: TGTGCCAGCAGTTGGAGCGGGAGCACAGATACGCAGTATTTT. It is translated as CASSWSGSTDTQYF.

This clonotype was detected many times. V gene TRBV7-2 combines with J gene TRBJ2-1; 11 bases are shared with TRBD2. Germline loops: CDR1 SGHTA, CDR2 FQGNSA. The CDR3 runs 15 residues. V gave up 5 bases and J gave up 7 bases; unmatched junction bases: 7. The CDR3 region is CASSPTSGERNEQFF. Here the CDR3 DNA reads TGTGCCAGCAGCCCGACTAGCGGGGAGAGAAATGAGCAGTTCTTC.

This clonotype was counted only a few times. The V call is TRBV4-3, the J call TRBJ2-2; no clear D. Germline V gives CDR1 LGHNA, CDR2 YSLEER. Trimming left V 1 base short and J 7 bases short, with 13 bases between. This CDR3 spans 15 amino acids. CDR3 region: CASSQAASPDGELFF. CDR3 sequence (DNA): TGCGCCAGCAGCCAAGCGGCATCCCCTGACGGGGAGCTGTTTTTT.

This rearrangement joins TRBV5-1 to TRBJ2-5; 7 bases line up with TRBD1. V trimming: 1 base; J trimming: 2 bases; junction bases outside the gene matches: 8. Germline assignment: CDR1 SGHRS and CDR2 YFSETQ. CDR3 length: 16 amino acids. The CDR3 DNA reads TGCGCCAGCAGCTTGACCCCCGGGACAGCTCAAGAGACCCAGTACTTC. Translated: CASSLTPGTAQETQYF.

This chain connects TRBV4-1 to TRBJ2-1, with 16 nucleotides matching TRBD2. The ends lost 4 bases at V and 8 bases at J; junction bases unmatched: 14. This CDR3 spans 19 amino acids. Looked up from germline, CDR1 is MGHRA and CDR2 is YSYEKL. CDR3 in amino acids: CASSRLPGLAGGPLDEQFF. In DNA form, the CDR3 reads TGCGCCAGCAGCCGCCTCCCGGGACTAGCGGGGGGGCCCTTGGATGAGCAGTTCTTC.

This rearrangement joins TRBV28 to TRBJ2-2; no clear D gene. The CDR3 has 12 amino acids. The germline gives CDR1 MDHEN, CDR2 SYDVKM. V was clipped by 6 bases and J by 3 bases, with 5 bases between them. The CDR3 nucleotides are TGTGCCAGCAGAAAGTACACCGGGGAGCTGTTTTTT. Protein: CASRKYTGELFF.

This clonotype has a handful of counts. V and J are TRBV6-6 and TRBJ2-1; D not certain. From germline, CDR1 is MNHNY and CDR2 SVGAGI (reference sequence). The CDR3 extends over 11 amino acids. V was clipped by 6 bases and J by 9 bases, with 9 bases between them. The CDR3 sequence: CASSPVSEQFF. Here the CDR3 DNA reads TGTGCCAGCAGCCCCGTATCTGAGCAGTTCTTC.

The sample holds many counts of this clonotype. V and J are TRBV7-8 and TRBJ2-7; 7 positions match TRBD2. Germline loops: CDR1 SGHVS, CDR2 FQNEAQ. The length of the CDR3 is 12 residues. The CDR3 bases are TGTGCCAGCAGCCTAGCGGCAAACGAGCAGTACGTC. It codes for CASSLAANEQYV.

CDR3 in amino acids: CSASNRVGQETQYF. CDR3 coding DNA: TGCAGTGCTAGTAACAGGGTGGGGCAAGAGACCCAGTACTTC. The chain combines TRBV20-1 with TRBJ2-5; D may be TRBD1 (6 bases). The ends were cut back, 3 bases at V and 2 bases at J, with 13 bases in the middle. The CDR3 sequence is 14 residues long. Germline V gene lookup returns CDR1 DFQATT and CDR2 SNEGSKA (reference sequence).

This clonotype was found many times. This chain's CDR3 is CSAQPRARETQYF. CDR3 in DNA: TGCAGTGCTCAACCCCGTGCGAGGGAGACCCAGTACTTC. J is TRBJ2-5 and V is TRBV20-1; the D is unclear. CDR3 size: 13 residues. CDR1 and CDR2 (germline): DFQATT, SNEGSKA (reference sequence). V lost 5 bases, J lost 5 bases, and 15 bases lay in between.

This chain joins TRBV6-6 and TRBJ2-2; D is uncertain. The germline CDR1 and CDR2 sequences are MNHNY and SVGAGI (reference sequence). Trimming left V 5 bases short and J 7 bases short, with 11 bases between. This CDR3 is 13 amino acids long. The chain's CDR3 is CASSRPENGELFF. As DNA, the CDR3 is TGTGCCAGCAGTCGCCCCGAGAACGGGGAGCTGTTTTTT.

V usage is TRBV4-1 and J usage is TRBJ2-7; 8 bases align to TRBD1. Per germline, CDR1 MGHRA and CDR2 YSYEKL. Trimming took 3 bases from V and 8 from J; bases not matched to a gene: 9. This CDR3 is built from 14 residues. CDR3 DNA sequence: TGCGCCAGCAGCCATGGACAGGGAAGGGTCCAGCAGTACTTC. Translation gives CASSHGQGRVQQYF.

This clonotype was recorded a few times. The chain uses TRBV7-2 and TRBJ2-3, with TRBD2 identical over 9 bases. CDR1 is SGHTA and CDR2 is FQGNSA in the germline V gene. V dropped 4 bases and J dropped 7; count of bases not matched to a gene: 6. The CDR3 totals 14 residues. The CDR3 DNA reads TGTGCCAGCAGCTCCTCTAGCGGGGAGAATACGCAGTATTTT. This translates into CASSSSSGENTQYF.

This clonotype was counted between two and nine times. V and J are TRBV10-3 and TRBJ1-2; D may be TRBD1 (5 bases). Trimming left V 3 bases short and J 4 bases short, with 15 bases between. CDR1 is ENHRY and CDR2 is SYGVKD in the germline V gene. This CDR3 has 15 residues. This chain's CDR3 is CAISDTDWDGYGYTF. CDR3 sequence (DNA): TGTGCCATCAGTGACACCGACTGGGACGGCTATGGCTACACCTTC.

Ten or more counts support this clonotype. J is TRBJ2-7 and V is TRBV20-1; 10 nucleotides match TRBD2. The CDR3 is 17 amino acids. CDR1 DFQATT and CDR2 SNEGSKA come from the germline V gene (reference sequence). Germline trimming cut 2 bases from V and 6 bases from J; bases unmatched to any gene: 16. CDR3 DNA sequence: TGCAGTGCTAGACACCTCCAGCGGGGGGGTGGGTCTGGCGAGCAGTACTTC. This codes for CSARHLQRGGGSGEQYF.

This clonotype occurred many times. The rearrangement links TRBV7-3 to TRBJ1-1, with 9 bases matching TRBD1. Germline V gives CDR1 SGHTA, CDR2 FQGTGA. There are 14 residues in the CDR3. Trimming removed 5 bases from V and 5 bases from J; junction bases left unmatched: 6. In DNA form, the CDR3 reads TGTGCCAGCAGCCTCGGGACAGGGCGAACTGAAGCTTTCTTT. Its translation is CASSLGTGRTEAFF. The full variable domain, completed using reference TRBV7-3 and TRBJ1-1, is GAGVSQTPSNKVTEKGKYVELRCDPISGHTALYWYRQSLGQGPEFLIYFQGTGAADDSGLPNDRFFAVRPEGSVSTLKIQRTERGDSAVYLCASSLGTGRTEAFFGQGTRLTVV.

This clonotype has a handful of counts. The V call is TRBV20-1, the J call TRBJ2-2; a weak D match, TRBD2 (5 bases). Trimming removed 2 bases at V and 2 bases at J, with 12 bases between. The CDR3 loop spans 15 amino acids. Germline values: CDR1 DFQATT, CDR2 SNEGSKA (reference sequence). The CDR3 region is CSARRGRANTGELFF. In DNA, the CDR3 is TGCAGTGCTAGACGCGGGCGGGCTAACACCGGGGAGCTGTTTTTT.

This clonotype was counted only a few times. V is TRBV7-8 and J is TRBJ2-6; D gene unclear. The CDR3 sequence is 13 residues long. V shed 5 bases and J shed 3 bases, with 5 bases lying between them. Per the germline V gene, CDR1 is SGHVS and CDR2 is FQNEAQ. CDR3 DNA: TGTGCCAGCAGCGAGGTTGGGGCCAACGTCCTGACTTTC. It specifies CASSEVGANVLTF.

The chain combines TRBV12-3 or TRBV12-4 with TRBJ2-1; 9 bases agree with TRBD1. This CDR3 has 13 amino acids. After removal of 6 bases from V and 10 bases from J, the junction contained 7 bases not matched to a gene. This CDR3 reads CASRPTGGGEQFF. CDR3 DNA sequence: TGTGCCAGCAGGCCCACAGGGGGCGGGGAGCAGTTCTTC.

This clonotype has just a few counts. This chain joins TRBV10-3 and TRBJ1-3, with no clear D. V shed 4 bases and J shed 2 bases, with 12 bases lying between them. Germline loops: CDR1 ENHRY, CDR2 SYGVKD. This CDR3 has 15 residues. This CDR3 reads CAISAQQETGNTIYF. The CDR3 DNA is TGTGCCATCAGTGCCCAACAAGAAACTGGAAACACCATATATTTT.